The T cell receptor beta chain described here comes from a study of CXCR3-negative and CXCR3-positive naive CD8 T cells. Study as a whole: Every library held about 1.5 +/- 0.3 million TRB reads, and the total came to roughly 150 million.

Researchers prepared the TRB cDNA libraries using 5' RACE with UMI labels. No DNA is given; TCRdb re-called the 5' RACE reads and lists each CDR3 protein once. The table lists fewer than 55,000 distinct CDR3 sequences, with 1.5% in the top ten. On this clonotype: Its target is not known.

Points from the study as a whole: In both naive subsets diversity was comparably high, whereas memory CD8+ cells showed much lower diversity.

The V gene's germline CDR1 is DFQATT and CDR2 SNEGSKA (reference sequence). This CDR3 region has 13 residues. The sorter processed each CD8+ T cell subset in triplicate at 250,000 to 300,000 cells apiece. Naive CD8+ T cells showed a CD45RO-CCR7+CD27+CD95- phenotype. The sequence was collected from a human donor in good health. Some clones in this sample may be carry-over from other donors' samples. Sequenced material: naive CXCR3- CD8+ T cells from blood. The subset: CD45RO-CCR7+CD27+CD95- naive CD8+ T cells lacking CXCR3 (TNR3-). V is TRBV20-1 and J is TRBJ1-1. The CDR3 loop reads CSALGPENTEAFF.